A selection of T cell receptor beta chains follows, all from one sample in a study of monozygotic twins with inflammatory bowel disease. One entry per CDR3 protein, without DNA, is what TCRdb gives after re-calling the 5' RACE reads. The table lists around 230,000 distinct CDR3 sequences. Sequencing was done on a sample of blood. The receptor source for this set is a human donor with ulcerative colitis or Crohn's disease, or a healthy co-twin of an affected twin (not recorded which). Each CDR3 is given with its conserved first and last residue.

>TRBV7-3|TRBJ2-2
CASRLRWNTGELFF
>TRBV5-1|TRBJ2-1
CASSQTGDSYNEQFF
>TRBV18|TRBJ1-1
CASSPPGQYEAFF
>TRBV5-1|TRBJ2-7
CASSPRPPGPILHEQYF
>TRBV27|TRBJ2-7
CASSFLPGEDEQYF
>TRBV29-1|TRBJ2-5
CSVDTSGETQYF
>TRBV6-6|TRBJ1-2
CASSQGSNYGYTF
>TRBV5-1|TRBJ2-3
CASSLDPSTDTQYF
>TRBV20-1|TRBJ1-1
CSAPMGQGPRAFF
>TRBV20-1|TRBJ1-5
CSARVPDYSNQPQHF
>TRBV7-2|TRBJ2-7
CASSPDRQLEQYF
>TRBV15|TRBJ1-2
CATSRGRAYGYTF
>TRBV10-3|TRBJ2-1
CAIGQGRNEQFF
>TRBV4-1|TRBJ1-1
CASSHGQSNTEAFF
>TRBV7-9|TRBJ2-3
CASSPPIRTDTQYF
>TRBV12-3/TRBV12-4|TRBJ1-1
CASSLGTPNTEAFF
>TRBV3-1|TRBJ1-2
CASSQGTGGMYGYTF
>TRBV5-1|TRBJ2-1
CASSWRTGSNEQFF
>TRBV7-8|TRBJ2-2
CASSSLGGWFAGELFF
>TRBV4-2|TRBJ2-2
CASSQGNRGANTGELFF
>TRBV7-6|TRBJ2-1
CASSFRSSGGWNEQFF
>TRBV6-5|TRBJ2-3
CASRGYYTDTQYF
>TRBV12-3/TRBV12-4|TRBJ1-4
CASSLMGPKYEKLFF
>TRBV6-5|TRBJ1-4
CASSYSLGAVDEKLFF
>TRBV5-1|TRBJ1-6
CASSLRDRASPLHF
>TRBV3-1|TRBJ2-3
CASMSGTDTQYF
>TRBV20-1|TRBJ2-5
CSASLTGRVGTQYF
>TRBV27|TRBJ1-3
CASSREPPRQGASGNTIYF
>TRBV27|TRBJ2-6
CASSTHRGRGANVLTF
>TRBV2|TRBJ1-4
CASSLQGSPNEKLFF
>TRBV5-5|TRBJ2-7
CASSLEGRNPNEQYF
>TRBV4-1|TRBJ1-5
CASSQEDRGPQHF
>TRBV20-1|TRBJ2-1
CSARTGTGNNEQFF
>TRBV7-9|TRBJ1-4
CASSQVIPSNEKLFF
>TRBV4-1|TRBJ2-3
CASSQDRSHLRSDTQYF
>TRBV4-2|TRBJ1-2
CASSQEDSPTGARFYGYTF
>TRBV20-1|TRBJ2-7
CSARDWRGVSYEQYF